These 15 T cell receptor beta chains share one sample of origin, sequenced in a study of long-term antiretroviral therapy in people with HIV. Version v3.0 of the immunoSEQ assay ran at survey level. Generated by immunoSEQ multiplex PCR, the TCRdb table keeps only in-frame clones and is missing some. The table lists some 20,000 clones, under 90% of them singletons, with over 8.5% in the top ten. The material was unsorted PBMCs, obtained about 2.4 years after starting antiretroviral therapy. These receptors were collected from a man aged 35 to 55 with HIV.

The gene calls are TRBV5-4 and TRBJ1-4; 8 bases map to TRBD1. The CDR3 consists of 17 residues. With 6 bases clipped from V and 1 base from J, the junction kept 11 bases outside the gene matches. The germline CDR1 and CDR2 sequences are SGHNT and YYREEE (reference sequence). The CDR3 protein is CASTEGGQGGTNEKLFF. The CDR3 nucleotides are TGTGCCAGCACCGAAGGAGGACAGGGCGGAACTAATGAAAAACTGTTTTTT.

This chain uses TRBV7-8 with TRBJ2-3; D gene uncertain. V lost 2 bases and J 0 bases, leaving 9 bases between the germline ends. The CDR3 consists of 15 residues. Per the germline V gene, CDR1 is SGHVS and CDR2 is FQNEAQ. The chain's CDR3 is CASSLLVISTDTQYF. The CDR3 DNA reads TGTGCCAGCAGCTTATTAGTGATCAGCACAGATACGCAGTATTTT.

The V gene is TRBV5-6, the J gene TRBJ2-4; possibly TRBD1 for D (6 bases). Trimming cost V 4 bases and J 5 bases, with 13 bases left between them. CDR1 SGHDT and CDR2 YYEEEE come from the germline V gene. CDR3 size: 14 residues. The CDR3 DNA sequence: TGTGCCAGCAGCCTACTGGACAGTCAAAACATTCAGTACTTC. Its protein product is CASSLLDSQNIQYF.

The chain's CDR3 is CSAREGAGGFF. CDR3 in DNA: TGCAGTGCTAGAGAAGGGGCAGGAGGGTTCTTC. The chain recombines TRBV20-1 with TRBJ2-1; TRBD1 or TRBD2 may be the D gene (5 bases each). The CDR3 totals 11 residues. Germline CDR1 is DFQATT and CDR2 is SNEGSKA (reference sequence). The V and J ends lost 0 bases and 15 bases respectively, with 12 bases between them.

The gene calls are TRBV9 and TRBJ2-2, with a possible D match to TRBD2 (7 bases). In germline, CDR1 is SGDLS, CDR2 YYNGEE. V lost 6 bases and J lost 7, with 19 bases in between. The CDR3 consists of 15 residues. The CDR3 coding sequence is TGTGCCAGCACCGAAGAGGGGGGGGCGGTCGGGGAGCTGTTTTTT. Translating gives CASTEEGGAVGELFF.

The rearrangement joins TRBV5-1 to TRBJ2-3; 7 nucleotides match TRBD2. Germline lookup yields CDR1 SGHRS and CDR2 YFSETQ. The CDR3 has 14 residues. With V trimmed by 4 bases and J by 4 bases, 6 bases remained unmatched. The CDR3 DNA reads as TGCGCCAGCAGCCTGACCGCGGGGGCAGATACGCAGTATTTT. Its protein product is CASSLTAGADTQYF.

V usage is TRBV13 and J usage is TRBJ1-2; D not resolved. The CDR3 is 13 residues long. CDR1 and CDR2 from the germline V gene are PRHDT and FYEKMQ (reference sequence). V lost 0 bases and J lost 3, with 5 bases in between. The CDR3 region has the DNA TGTGCCAGCAGCTTAGGTAGGGACTATGGCTACACCTTC. Translated, it gives CASSLGRDYGYTF.

This chain connects TRBV5-1 to TRBJ2-7; 10 nucleotides agree with TRBD1. Germline V gives CDR1 SGHRS, CDR2 YFSETQ. After removal of 5 bases from V and 6 bases from J, the junction contained 2 bases not matched to a gene. The CDR3 contains 12 residues. The CDR3 sequence: CASRGTGVEQYF. For the CDR3, the DNA is TGCGCCAGCAGGGGGACAGGGGTCGAGCAGTACTTC. The full variable domain, in which reference TRBV5-1 and TRBJ2-7 provide the parts outside the CDR3, is KAGVTQTPRYLIKTRGQQVTLSCSPISGHRSVSWYQQTPGQGLQFLFEYFSETQRNKGNFPGRFSGRQFSNSRSEMNVSTLELGDSALYLCASRGTGVEQYFGPGTRLTVT.

This clone appeared a single time. The V call is TRBV18, the J call TRBJ1-6; D gene uncertain. Germline loops: CDR1 KGHSH, CDR2 LQKENI. The CDR3 is 13 amino acids. V gave up 2 bases and J gave up 6 bases, with 5 bases separating them. The CDR3 here is CASSPTTNSPLHF. The CDR3 DNA reads TGTGCCAGCTCACCAACGACTAATTCACCCCTCCACTTT.

The V gene is TRBV11-1, the J gene TRBJ2-7, with D perhaps matching TRBD2 (6 bases). CDR1 is SGHAT and CDR2 is FQDESV in the germline V gene (reference sequence). V was clipped by 6 bases and J by 5 bases, with 17 bases between them. This CDR3 is 14 amino acids long. CDR3 residues: CASSPSWRDHEQYF. Written as DNA, the CDR3 is TGTGCCAGCAGTCCCTCCTGGCGGGACCACGAGCAGTACTTC.

As DNA, the CDR3 is TGTGCCAGCAGCTTAGAGGGTCCGGCTACTAATGAAAAACTGTTTTTT. Protein sequence: CASSLEGPATNEKLFF. The chain combines TRBV11-2 with TRBJ1-4; no reliable D call. The CDR3 runs 16 residues. Trimming cost V 0 bases and J 2 bases, with 10 bases left between them. The germline V gene has CDR1 SGHAT and CDR2 FQNNGV.

V usage is TRBV19 and J usage is TRBJ2-6; D perhaps matches TRBD1 (5 bases). This CDR3 contains 16 residues. CDR1 is LNHDA, CDR2 SQIVND, per germline (reference sequence). Between the trimmed V and J ends, which lost 6 bases and 0 bases, there was a span of 12 bases. The CDR3 nucleotides are TGTGCCAGTAGCCCCTTGACAGACTCTGGGGCCAACGTCCTGACTTTC. This codes for CASSPLTDSGANVLTF. Full variable domain (missing parts from reference TRBV19 and TRBJ2-6): DGGITQSPKYLFRKEGQNVTLSCEQNLNHDAMYWYRQDPGQGLRLIYYSQIVNDFQKGDIAEGYSVSREKKESFPLTVTSAQKNPTAFYLCASSPLTDSGANVLTFGAGSRLTVL.

The chain combines TRBV27 with TRBJ2-7; TRBD1 agrees at 8 bases. The germline gives CDR1 MNHEY, CDR2 SMNVEV (reference sequence). Trimming removed 5 bases from V and 3 bases from J; junction bases left unmatched: 0. This CDR3 has 12 amino acids. This CDR3 is CASSTGGYEQYF. In DNA form, the CDR3 reads TGTGCCAGCAGTACAGGGGGCTACGAGCAGTACTTC.

This chain uses TRBV6-1 with TRBJ2-7; 7 bases align to TRBD1. Germline V gene data show CDR1 as MNHNS and CDR2 as SASEGT. Trimming removed 3 bases from V and 0 bases from J; junction bases left unmatched: 2. The CDR3 has 14 amino acids. CDR3 nucleotides: TGTGCCAGCAGTGATCACAGGGGCTCCTACGAGCAGTACTTC. Translation gives CASSDHRGSYEQYF.

V usage is TRBV4-2 and J usage is TRBJ1-2, with 7 bases matching TRBD1. CDR3 length: 15 residues. The V and J ends lost 0 bases and 6 bases, in that order; junction bases with no gene match: 7. Per the germline V gene, CDR1 is LGHNA and CDR2 is YNFKEQ. Written as DNA, the CDR3 is TGTGCCAGCAGCCAAGACCCGGGACAGCTGCATGGCTACACCTTC. This codes for CASSQDPGQLHGYTF.